A single TCR beta chain is shown here with its context. This entry comes from a study of T cells in Graves' hyperthyroidism and ophthalmopathy. Trimming left V 0 bases short and J 6 bases short, with 16 bases between. This CDR3 contains 16 residues. Looked up from germline, CDR1 is SGHNT and CDR2 is YYREEE (reference sequence). Researchers amplified the TCR beta CDR3 regions from RNA transcripts. The TCR CDR3 was amplified in a first-round RT-PCR using the HTBI primer set. TCRdb reprocessed the multiplex PCR reads with MiXCR, giving one entry per CDR3 protein. The sample carries about 400,000 distinct CDR3 sequences, around 15% recorded once.

V is TRBV5-4 and J is TRBJ2-1; possible D gene TRBD2, 6 bases. The TCR comes from a man between 18 and 35 years old with Graves' ophthalmopathy. The sample comprised blood. The CDR3 loop reads CASSLVPAGPSNEQFF. In nucleotides, the CDR3 is TGTGCCAGCAGCTTGGTGCCAGCGGGCCCTAGCAATGAGCAGTTCTTC.